This TCR beta chain was retrieved from a study of cytomegalovirus exposure and HLA in healthy donors. Germline loops: CDR1 MRHNA, CDR2 SNTAGT. Trimming removed 8 bases at V and 1 base at J, with 11 bases between. This CDR3 is 14 amino acids long. This clone was seen only once. Both 60 Vbeta primers and 13 Jbeta primers went into the PCR. TCRdb's table, derived via immunoSEQ multiplex PCR, lists solely in-frame clones and lacks some. The data hold approximately 160,000 clones, with about four fifths observed a single time. Sequenced input: PBMCs. This sequence was found in a girl aged 10 to 17 in good health and CMV-seropositive. The V call is TRBV6-4, the J call TRBJ2-2, with D unclear. CDR3 loop: CASGSGWNTGELFF. CDR3 in DNA: TGTGCCAGCGGATCAGGCTGGAACACCGGGGAGCTGTTTTTT.